One sample yielded the 20 T cell receptor beta chains listed below, sequenced in a study of blood T cell repertoires in COVID-19. The method was immunoSEQ multiplex PCR; TCRdb's version includes in-frame clones alone and lacks a portion of them. The top ten clones hold roughly 2.5% of a sample with 200,000 or so clones, approximately 88% of them seen once. Sample: PBMCs or T cells enriched from blood (not recorded which). These receptors all stem from a woman in her thirties or forties with acute COVID-19.

This chain connects TRBV7-2 to TRBJ1-2; tentative D call: TRBD1 (5 bases). Trimming shortened V by 5 bases and J by 2 bases, and 18 bases separated the two germline ends. In germline, CDR1 is SGHTA, CDR2 FQGNSA. CDR3 size: 16 residues. The CDR3 DNA is TGTGCCAGCAGCGAGGCGGGGGATGGCCCCAACTATGGCTACACCTTC. Amino acids: CASSEAGDGPNYGYTF.

The V gene is TRBV5-6, the J gene TRBJ2-1; perhaps TRBD2 as D (6 bases). The CDR3 is 15 residues long. Trimming took 5 bases from V and 4 from J, leaving 16 bases between them. Per germline, CDR1 SGHDT and CDR2 YYEEEE. The CDR3 is CASRWGDLKYNEQFF. CDR3 bases: TGTGCCAGCAGGTGGGGGGACCTTAAATACAATGAGCAGTTCTTC.

The rearrangement links TRBV2 to TRBJ2-2, with TRBD1 matching over 10 bases. Per the germline V gene, CDR1 is SNHLY and CDR2 is FYNNEI. J gave up 6 bases and V 4 bases, and 11 bases lay outside the gene matches. The CDR3 consists of 17 residues. DNA for the CDR3: TGTGCCAGCAGTGTTCAGACAGGGGGCGGTTCGGCCGGGGAGCTGTTTTTT. Residues: CASSVQTGGGSAGELFF. The variable domain in full, with the rest retrieved from reference TRBV2 and TRBJ2-2, is EPEVTQTPSHQVTQMGQEVILRCVPISNHLYFYWYRQILGQKVEFLVSFYNNEISEKSEIFDDQFSVERPDGSNFTLKIRSTKLEDSAMYFCASSVQTGGGSAGELFFGEGSRLTVL.

This chain links TRBV19 with TRBJ1-2, with 11 positions matching TRBD1. The germline gives CDR1 LNHDA, CDR2 SQIVND (reference sequence). The CDR3 loop spans 13 amino acids. The ends lost 3 bases at V and 8 bases at J; junction bases unmatched: 2. CDR3: CASSMDRGQGYTF. CDR3 bases: TGTGCCAGTAGTATGGACAGGGGGCAAGGCTACACCTTC.

The chain carries TRBV6-5 and TRBJ2-3; no clear D. V shed 7 bases and J shed 5 bases, with 7 bases lying between them. From germline, CDR1 is MNHEY and CDR2 SVGAGI. The CDR3 contains 11 residues. This CDR3 reads CASILGDTQYF. The DNA for the CDR3 is TGTGCCAGCATCCTCGGAGATACGCAGTATTTT.

V is TRBV5-1 and J is TRBJ2-1; 10 positions agree with TRBD2. CDR3 size: 15 residues. The germline gives CDR1 SGHRS, CDR2 YFSETQ. V shed 0 bases, J shed 8 bases, and the junction held 5 bases outside the gene matches. The CDR3 nucleotides read TGCGCCAGCAGCTTGGTGGTAGCGGGGGGTTATGAGCAGTTCTTC. Amino acids: CASSLVVAGGYEQFF. Using reference TRBV5-1 and TRBJ2-1 for the parts outside the CDR3, the full variable domain is KAGVTQTPRYLIKTRGQQVTLSCSPISGHRSVSWYQQTPGQGLQFLFEYFSETQRNKGNFPGRFSGRQFSNSRSEMNVSTLELGDSALYLCASSLVVAGGYEQFFGPGTRLTVL.

This sequence joins TRBV11-2 and TRBJ1-3, with D unclear. Per the germline V gene, CDR1 is SGHAT and CDR2 is FQNNGV. There are 19 residues in the CDR3. Trimming cost V 2 bases and J 0 bases, with 20 bases left between them. In nucleotides, the CDR3 is TGTGCCAGCAGCTTATTTTTATTAGGGCGGGGATACTCTGGAAACACCATATATTTT. Amino acid sequence: CASSLFLLGRGYSGNTIYF.

This sequence joins TRBV5-6 and TRBJ1-5; 10 bases are a match to TRBD1. The germline gives CDR1 SGHDT, CDR2 YYEEEE. The J segment lost 7 bases and the V segment lost 1 base, leaving 8 bases of the junction unmatched. CDR3 size: 16 residues. Here the CDR3 reads CASSLLGQGKGQPQHF. The CDR3 nucleotides read TGTGCCAGCAGCTTGTTGGGACAGGGGAAGGGCCAGCCCCAGCATTTT.

This clone was observed once. The chain couples TRBV19 to TRBJ1-2; D is ambiguous. The V gene lost 9 bases and the J gene lost 8 bases, with 22 bases spanning the gap. The CDR3 sequence is 14 residues long. Germline V gives CDR1 LNHDA, CDR2 SQIVND (reference sequence). The CDR3 here is CASATGEGLGGYTF. In DNA form, the CDR3 reads TGTGCCAGCGCTACCGGGGAAGGGTTAGGAGGCTACACCTTC.

The chain joins TRBV7-2 to TRBJ1-2; tentatively, D is TRBD1 (6 bases). The CDR3 runs to 15 residues. The V gene lost 2 bases and the J gene lost 4 bases, with 14 bases spanning the gap. CDR1 and CDR2 (germline): SGHTA, FQGNSA. This CDR3 reads CASSLPRGPTYGYTF. The CDR3 DNA is TGTGCCAGCAGCTTACCGCGGGGGCCCACCTATGGCTACACCTTC. The full variable domain, completed using reference TRBV7-2 and TRBJ1-2, is GAGVSQSPSNKVTEKGKDVELRCDPISGHTALYWYRQSLGQGLEFLIYFQGNSAPDKSGLPSDRFSAERTGGSVSTLTIQRTQQEDSAVYLCASSLPRGPTYGYTFGSGTRLTVV.

This clone was seen a handful of times. This sequence joins TRBV24-1 and TRBJ2-1; 10 bases match TRBD2. Trimming cost V 3 bases and J 7 bases; bases outside gene matches: 8. There are 16 residues in the CDR3. Germline loops: CDR1 KGHDR, CDR2 SFDVKD. DNA of the CDR3: TGTGCCACCAGTGATAGCGGGAGCGGGAGGGGTAATGAGCAGTTCTTC. It translates to CATSDSGSGRGNEQFF.

This clone has ten or more counts. This chain uses TRBV29-1 with TRBJ1-2; D is possibly TRBD1 (6 bases). V lost 6 bases to trimming and J lost 8 bases, with 13 bases between them. The CDR3 length is 11 residues. CDR1 and CDR2 (germline): SQVTM, ANQGSEA. CDR3 sequence reads: CSVHREWGYTF. The CDR3 region has the DNA TGCAGCGTGCACAGGGAGTGGGGCTACACCTTC. The variable domain in full, with the rest retrieved from reference TRBV29-1 and TRBJ1-2, is SAVISQKPSRDICQRGTSLTIQCQVDSQVTMMFWYRQQPGQSLTLIATANQGSEATYESGFVIDKFPISRPNLTFSTLTVSNMSPEDSSIYLCSVHREWGYTFGSGTRLTVV.

The chain recombines TRBV5-4 with TRBJ1-2, with 7 bases that match TRBD1. Germline V gene data show CDR1 as SGHNT and CDR2 as YYREEE (reference sequence). The CDR3 spans 16 residues. Trimming removed 0 bases from V and 6 bases from J; junction bases left unmatched: 11. The CDR3: CASSLVSSGGGDGYTF. In DNA, the CDR3 is TGTGCCAGCAGCTTGGTGTCTTCCGGAGGGGGCGATGGCTACACCTTC.

The V call is TRBV6-2 or TRBV6-3, the J call TRBJ2-1, with TRBD2 identical over 9 bases. CDR1 MNHEY and CDR2 SVGEGT come from the germline V gene. V trimming: 3 bases; J trimming: 4 bases; junction bases outside the gene matches: 4. CDR3 length: 15 residues. The chain's CDR3 is CASSYAGGGYNEQFF. In DNA, the CDR3 is TGTGCCAGCAGTTATGCGGGAGGGGGGTACAATGAGCAGTTCTTC.

The sample holds a few counts of this clone. The chain links TRBV7-9 to TRBJ2-3; D unclear. Between the trimmed V and J ends, which lost 1 base and 0 bases, there was a span of 8 bases. The CDR3 sequence is 15 residues long. Germline V CDR1 and CDR2: SEHNR, FQNEAQ (reference sequence). The CDR3 is CASSLGWQSTDTQYF. The DNA for the CDR3 is TGTGCCAGCAGCTTAGGTTGGCAGAGCACAGATACGCAGTATTTT. Full variable domain (rest looked up from reference TRBV7-9 and TRBJ2-3): DTGVSQNPRHKITKRGQNVTFRCDPISEHNRLYWYRQTLGQGPEFLTYFQNEAQLEKSRLLSDRFSAERPKGSFSTLEIQRTEQGDSAMYLCASSLGWQSTDTQYFGPGTRLTVL.

The J gene is TRBJ2-5, the V gene TRBV12-3 or TRBV12-4; no reliable D call. The CDR3 has 12 amino acids. Trimming cost V 5 bases and J 2 bases, with 6 bases left between them. The CDR3 coding sequence is TGTGCCAGCAGTCGTCAGCAAGAGACCCAGTACTTC. Translating gives CASSRQQETQYF.

The chain links TRBV11-2 to TRBJ1-6; D uncertain. V dropped 6 bases and J dropped 10 bases, with 19 bases sitting between them. CDR1 is SGHAT and CDR2 is FQNNGV in the germline V gene. This CDR3 has 15 amino acids. This chain's CDR3 is CASRPISGIGSPLHF. The CDR3 DNA reads TGTGCCAGCAGACCCATATCGGGGATCGGGTCACCCCTCCACTTT.

The V gene is TRBV3-1 (or the pseudogene TRBV3-2), the J gene TRBJ2-1, with 7 bases that match TRBD2. CDR1 is LGHDT and CDR2 is YNNKEL in the germline V gene (reference sequence). The CDR3 runs to 17 residues. After removal of 0 bases from V and 4 bases from J, the junction contained 9 bases not matched to a gene. The CDR3 protein is CASSQDRRERYYNEQFF. DNA of the CDR3: TGTGCCAGCAGCCAAGATAGGCGGGAGCGCTATTACAATGAGCAGTTCTTC.

The chain is built from TRBV7-9 and TRBJ2-5; TRBD1 matches 9 bases. There are 14 residues in the CDR3. The V gene end was trimmed by 4 bases and the J gene end by 5 bases; junction bases not matched to a gene: 5. Looked up from germline, CDR1 is SEHNR and CDR2 is FQNEAQ (reference sequence). This CDR3 reads CASSWGTGRETQYF. The CDR3 nucleotides read TGTGCCAGCAGCTGGGGGACAGGGAGGGAGACCCAGTACTTC.

The chain is built from TRBV19 and TRBJ1-2, with a weak D call TRBD1 (5 bases). This CDR3 is 13 amino acids long. Looked up from germline, CDR1 is LNHDA and CDR2 is SQIVND (reference sequence). The V end was cut by 8 bases, the J end by 2 bases, with 12 bases between. The CDR3, as DNA: TGTGCCAGTCGAATGGGGGGAAACTATGGCTACACCTTC. Its protein is CASRMGGNYGYTF.